Shown below are 27 T cell receptor beta chains from a single sample sequenced in a study of cytomegalovirus exposure and HLA in healthy donors. In the PCR, 60 Vbeta and 13 Jbeta primers were used. The data were produced by immunoSEQ multiplex PCR, yet TCRdb's version contains in-frame clones alone and is incomplete. The table has about 99,000 clones, 10% seen once; the top ten hold less than 6%. Specimen: PBMCs. The receptors were gathered from a man aged 40-49 years in good health and CMV-seropositive.

In its sample, this clone was seen a few times. The V call is TRBV7-3, the J call TRBJ2-2; 7 bases are a match to TRBD1. Germline V lookup: CDR1 SGHTA, CDR2 FQGTGA. The trim removed 5 bases at V and 4 bases at J, leaving 1 base unmatched. The CDR3 is 13 residues long. CDR3 sequence (DNA): TGTGCCAGCAGCGGGACAGCCACCGGGGAGCTGTTTTTT. Translation: CASSGTATGELFF.

This clone showed up just a few times. The junction departs from germline at one end; a sequencing error may be responsible. This specimen includes other DNA sequences encoding the same CDR3. The chain employs TRBV5-6 and TRBJ2-3; 9 bases are shared with TRBD2. Germline values: CDR1 SGHDT, CDR2 YYEEEE. The CDR3 loop spans 17 amino acids. CDR3 nucleotide sequence: TGTGCCAGCAGCTTGGTGGGACTAGCTTTTAGCACAGATACGCAGTATTTC. Its protein product is CASSLVGLAFSTDTQYF.

This clone was detected only a few times. The V and J genes are TRBV28 and TRBJ1-1, with D possibly being TRBD1 (5 bases). Germline V gene lookup returns CDR1 MDHEN and CDR2 SYDVKM. This CDR3 spans 17 amino acids. V was clipped by 2 bases and J by 0 bases, with 16 bases between them. The CDR3 reads CASSLIGEGGMNTEAFF. The CDR3 DNA reads TGTGCCAGCAGTTTAATAGGGGAGGGTGGGATGAACACTGAAGCTTTCTTT.

This clone was counted only a few times. The V call is TRBV5-6, the J call TRBJ2-6; D perhaps matches TRBD1 (6 bases). The V gene's germline CDR1 is SGHDT and CDR2 YYEEEE. The V end lost 4 bases, the J end lost 1 base, and 9 bases lay between the germline ends. This CDR3 contains 15 residues. This CDR3 is CASSPDRSGANVLTF. The CDR3 DNA sequence: TGTGCCAGCAGCCCCGACAGGTCTGGGGCCAACGTCCTGACTTTC.

This clone occurred a few times. The genes are TRBV6-1 and TRBJ1-2; the D is unclear. V lost 4 bases, J lost 4 bases, and 10 bases lay in between. The CDR3 length is 13 residues. Germline CDR1 and CDR2: MNHNS and SASEGT. CDR3 amino acids: CASSGNSFYGYTF. Written as DNA, the CDR3 is TGTGCCAGCAGTGGTAACAGTTTCTATGGCTACACCTTC.

V and J are TRBV11-3 and TRBJ2-7, with TRBD1 as a possible D gene (6 bases). V was trimmed by 5 bases and J by 2 bases, leaving 13 bases between them. CDR1 is SGHNT, CDR2 YENEEA, per germline. The CDR3 runs to 14 residues. The CDR3 sequence: CASSTNRVPYEQYF. The DNA for the CDR3 is TGTGCCAGCAGCACCAACAGGGTTCCCTACGAGCAGTACTTC.

This clone was recorded a few times. The rearrangement joins TRBV11-2 to TRBJ2-5, with 11 bases matching TRBD2. The CDR3 runs to 15 residues. J gave up 4 bases and V 5 bases, and 6 bases lay outside the gene matches. CDR1 and CDR2 (germline): SGHAT, FQNNGV. This CDR3 reads CASSLAGGGGETQYF. CDR3 nucleotides: TGTGCCAGCAGCCTAGCGGGAGGCGGTGGAGAGACCCAGTACTTC.

The chain uses TRBV7-3 and TRBJ1-2; TRBD1 agrees at 8 bases. V trimming: 5 bases; J trimming: 5 bases; junction bases outside the gene matches: 16. This CDR3 has 17 amino acids. The germline V gene encodes CDR1 SGHTA and CDR2 FQGTGA. This chain's CDR3 is CASSETRETGAEYGYTF. The CDR3 DNA reads TGTGCCAGCAGCGAGACTAGGGAGACAGGGGCAGAGTATGGCTACACCTTC.

CDR3 in amino acids: CASSDGQGTQYF. The DNA for the CDR3 is TGTGCCAGCAGCGACGGACAGGGTACGCAGTATTTT. The chain has TRBV7-3 and TRBJ2-3; 8 bases are a match to TRBD1. The CDR3 runs 12 residues. CDR1 SGHTA and CDR2 FQGTGA come from the germline V gene. V lost 5 bases and J lost 8; bases outside the gene matches: 3.

The chain recombines TRBV2 with TRBJ2-1, with a possible D match to TRBD2 (6 bases). The ends were cut back, 6 bases at V and 8 bases at J, with 14 bases in the middle. The CDR3 is 13 amino acids. The germline V gene has CDR1 SNHLY and CDR2 FYNNEI. The CDR3: CASRILARDEQFF. The CDR3 coding sequence is TGTGCCAGCAGGATACTAGCTCGGGATGAGCAGTTCTTC. The variable domain in full, with the rest retrieved from reference TRBV2 and TRBJ2-1, is EPEVTQTPSHQVTQMGQEVILRCVPISNHLYFYWYRQILGQKVEFLVSFYNNEISEKSEIFDDQFSVERPDGSNFTLKIRSTKLEDSAMYFCASRILARDEQFFGPGTRLTVL.

This chain joins TRBV28 and TRBJ1-2; the D gene is possibly TRBD1 (6 bases). Germline V lookup: CDR1 MDHEN, CDR2 SYDVKM. CDR3 length: 14 residues. Trimming cost V 6 bases and J 4 bases, with 15 bases left between them. CDR3 DNA: TGTGCCAGCAGCCCACCAGGACAGACCTATGGCTACACCTTC. Translation: CASSPPGQTYGYTF.

V is TRBV7-3 and J is TRBJ2-2, with 7 bases matching TRBD1. The CDR3 is made up of 15 amino acids. The V gene's germline CDR1 is SGHTA and CDR2 FQGTGA. V was clipped by 5 bases and J by 2 bases; unmatched bases: 5. The CDR3 here is CASSQRQGNTGELFF. DNA of the CDR3: TGTGCCAGCAGCCAGCGACAGGGAAACACCGGGGAGCTGTTTTTT.

The CDR3: CATSSGAVSGNTIYF. The CDR3 DNA is TGTGCCACCAGCTCAGGGGCAGTGTCTGGAAACACCATATATTTT. The chain uses TRBV15 and TRBJ1-3; D might be TRBD1 (6 bases). V lost 5 bases, J lost 1 base, and 12 bases lay in between. Germline CDR1 LNHNV, CDR2 YYDKDF (reference sequence). CDR3 size: 15 residues.

V is TRBV7-9 and J is TRBJ1-2; D unresolved. This CDR3 contains 17 residues. Trimming removed 5 bases at V and 3 bases at J, with 22 bases between. Germline CDR1 SEHNR, CDR2 FQNEAQ (reference sequence). CDR3 protein: CASSPMTVGTDDYGYTF. The CDR3 nucleotides are TGTGCCAGCAGCCCGATGACGGTGGGTACAGACGACTATGGCTACACCTTC.

In its sample, this clone was seen a few times. The chain uses TRBV7-8 and TRBJ1-2; TRBD1 aligns across 7 bases. The J segment lost 6 bases and the V segment lost 5 bases, leaving 12 bases of the junction unmatched. CDR3 size: 15 residues. Looked up from germline, CDR1 is SGHVS and CDR2 is FQNEAQ. CDR3 amino acids: CASSLGHPQGDGYTF. Here the CDR3 DNA reads TGTGCCAGCAGCCTAGGGCACCCTCAGGGGGATGGCTACACCTTC.

This clone was counted between two and nine times. DNA of the CDR3: TGTGCCAGCAGGGAGGGGTGGCGGGGTACAAATGAGCAGTTCTTC. This sequence encodes CASREGWRGTNEQFF. V is TRBV2 and J is TRBJ2-1; D is perhaps TRBD2 (6 bases). Trimming left V 6 bases short and J 7 bases short, with 19 bases between. The CDR3 covers 15 residues. CDR1 SNHLY and CDR2 FYNNEI come from the germline V gene.

This sequence joins TRBV7-9 and TRBJ2-7; 12 positions agree with TRBD2. The CDR3 has 15 amino acids. With V trimmed by 5 bases and J by 2 bases, 4 bases remained unmatched. Germline V gene sequence: CDR1 SEHNR, CDR2 FQNEAQ (reference sequence). In DNA, the CDR3 is TGTGCCAGCAGCCAAGGACTAGCGGGACCCTACGAGCAGTACTTC. It encodes CASSQGLAGPYEQYF.

This clone occurred a few times. The rearrangement links TRBV10-1 to TRBJ1-5; 7 bases match TRBD1. V shed 2 bases and J 1 base; nucleotides not matched to a gene: 2. This CDR3 has 15 amino acids. Germline-derived CDR1 and CDR2 are WNHNN and SYGVQD (reference sequence). CDR3 nucleotides: TGCGCCAGCAGTGAGACAGGGGAAAGCAATCAGCCCCAGCATTTT. Translation: CASSETGESNQPQHF.

This clone appeared a few times. This CDR3 is CASRPGTTNTGELFF. In nucleotides, the CDR3 is TGTGCCAGCAGACCTGGGACAACGAACACCGGGGAGCTGTTTTTT. The chain joins TRBV5-4 to TRBJ2-2, with D possibly being TRBD1 (6 bases). The CDR3 length is 15 residues. The V gene's germline CDR1 is SGHNT and CDR2 YYREEE (reference sequence). V dropped 5 bases and J dropped 0 bases, with 11 bases sitting between them.

The rearrangement uses TRBV5-6 and TRBJ2-1; 7 positions match TRBD1. Germline loops: CDR1 SGHDT, CDR2 YYEEEE. The trim removed 1 base at V and 8 bases at J, leaving 9 bases unmatched. This CDR3 spans 15 amino acids. In DNA form, the CDR3 reads TGTGCCAGCAGCTTGACGACAGGGCTTGGGGATGAGCAGTTCTTC. Translation gives CASSLTTGLGDEQFF.

The chain uses TRBV7-9 and TRBJ1-4, with 10 bases aligning to TRBD1. Germline V CDR1 and CDR2: SEHNR, FQNEAQ (reference sequence). V shed 5 bases, J shed 6 bases, and the junction held 3 bases outside the gene matches. The CDR3 contains 14 residues. CDR3 coding DNA: TGTGCCAGCAGCCCAGGGACAGGGGATGAAAAACTGTTTTTT. Translation: CASSPGTGDEKLFF.

The V call is TRBV27, the J call TRBJ1-5; TRBD1 matches at 7 bases. Germline trimming cut 8 bases from V and 4 bases from J; bases unmatched to any gene: 8. Germline V lookup: CDR1 MNHEY, CDR2 SMNVEV (reference sequence). There are 14 residues in the CDR3. In nucleotides, the CDR3 is TGTGCCAGCCGCCGCGCAGGGGGAAATCAGCCCCAGCATTTT. Amino acid sequence: CASRRAGGNQPQHF.

A few counts support this clone. The V call is TRBV4-3, the J call TRBJ2-3; 9 bases match TRBD2. CDR3 size: 16 residues. Per germline, CDR1 LGHNA and CDR2 YSLEER. V gave up 0 bases and J gave up 9 bases; unmatched junction bases: 10. CDR3 nucleotides: TGCGCCAGCAGCCAAGACCCAGCGGGAGGCCCGCGGACGCAGTATTTT. Its protein is CASSQDPAGGPRTQYF.

This clone turned up a few times. The rearrangement uses TRBV5-6 and TRBJ1-2, with D unresolved. Germline V CDR1 and CDR2: SGHDT, YYEEEE. The CDR3 is made up of 15 amino acids. V was pared by 1 base and J by 1 base, with 11 bases between. CDR3 DNA: TGTGCCAGCAGCTTGTCCGGTCTGATTAACTATGGCTACACCTTC. It translates to CASSLSGLINYGYTF.

This chain links TRBV5-4 with TRBJ2-2; 9 bases fit TRBD1. The CDR3 is 16 amino acids. Losses at the gene ends were 0 bases for V and 2 bases for J; bases not matched to a gene: 2. CDR1 is SGHNT, CDR2 YYREEE, per germline (reference sequence). This CDR3 reads CASSLGQGVNTGELFF. In DNA form, the CDR3 reads TGTGCCAGCAGCTTGGGACAGGGGGTTAACACCGGGGAGCTGTTTTTT. The variable domain in full, completed from reference TRBV5-4 and TRBJ2-2, reads ETGVTQSPTHLIKTRGQQVTLRCSSQSGHNTVSWYQQALGQGPQFIFQYYREEENGRGNFPPRFSGLQFPNYSSELNVNALELDDSALYLCASSLGQGVNTGELFFGEGSRLTVL.

Details on this clone: Relative to the germline gene, one junction end is altered; a read error may explain this. The genes are TRBV2 and TRBJ1-5, with unresolved D. This CDR3 is built from 16 residues. Germline values: CDR1 SNHLY, CDR2 FYNNEI. The CDR3 DNA follows: TGTGCCAGCAGTGAAGCGGTGGAGAGGTTCAATCAGCACCAGCATTTT. Residues: CASSEAVERFNQHQHF.

The chain is built from TRBV28 and TRBJ1-1; D is perhaps TRBD1 (6 bases). The CDR3 loop spans 14 amino acids. CDR1 is MDHEN and CDR2 is SYDVKM in the germline V gene. The V gene lost 3 bases and the J gene lost 4 bases, with 12 bases spanning the gap. In DNA form, the CDR3 reads TGTGCCAGCAGTTTGTCGGGGGGCGGCACTGAAGCTTTCTTT. Amino acids: CASSLSGGGTEAFF.